These 10 T cell receptor beta chains originate from one sample sequenced in a study of blood T cell repertoires in COVID-19. Clones were read by immunoSEQ multiplex PCR, and TCRdb kept only the in-frame ones, dropping some. The data hold 250,000 to 300,000 clones, with about 89% observed a single time. Sample: PBMCs or T cells enriched from blood (not recorded which). Source of these receptors: a human donor in a cohort exposed to, infected with or recovered from COVID-19 (not recorded which). The donor label of this sample is uncertain.

This chain connects TRBV9 to TRBJ2-1; TRBD1 might be the D (6 bases). Trimming left V 4 bases short and J 0 bases short, with 11 bases between. This CDR3 has 15 residues. The germline CDR1 and CDR2 sequences are SGDLS and YYNGEE. CDR3 DNA sequence: TGTGCCAGCAGCCGGGACACCGACTCCTACAATGAGCAGTTCTTC. Translation gives CASSRDTDSYNEQFF.

DNA for the CDR3: TGTGCCAGCAGATGGTCGGAACAGGGCTACGAGCAGTACTTC. Translation: CASRWSEQGYEQYF. The chain is built from TRBV6-5 and TRBJ2-7, with a weak D call TRBD1 (6 bases). Germline CDR1 and CDR2: MNHEY and SVGAGI. This CDR3 has 14 amino acids. The germline V and J ends were trimmed by 6 bases and 3 bases, with 15 bases remaining between them.

The chain combines TRBV4-1 with TRBJ1-2, with TRBD1 matching over 7 bases. With 4 bases clipped from V and 8 bases from J, the junction kept 7 bases outside the gene matches. Germline V gene data show CDR1 as MGHRA and CDR2 as YSYEKL. The CDR3 totals 13 residues. CDR3 residues: CASSLKGALGYTF. The CDR3 DNA follows: TGCGCCAGCAGCCTCAAGGGGGCCTTGGGCTACACCTTC.

The J gene is TRBJ1-4, the V gene TRBV29-1, with 8 bases lining up with TRBD1. The CDR3 totals 18 residues. J was trimmed by 3 bases and V by 0 bases; bases with no gene match: 12. The germline V gene encodes CDR1 SQVTM and CDR2 ANQGSEA. CDR3 sequence: CSVEEGGQGASPNEKLFF. CDR3 DNA sequence: TGCAGCGTTGAAGAAGGGGGCCAGGGGGCGTCGCCTAATGAAAAACTGTTTTTT.

The chain joins TRBV7-2 to TRBJ1-1; 7 bases are a match to TRBD1. With 4 bases clipped from V and 1 base from J, the junction kept 3 bases outside the gene matches. CDR3 size: 14 residues. Germline CDR1 SGHTA, CDR2 FQGNSA. CDR3 protein: CASSWGQQNTEAFF. DNA for the CDR3: TGTGCCAGCAGCTGGGGACAGCAGAACACTGAAGCTTTCTTT.

The rearrangement uses TRBV3-1 (or the pseudogene TRBV3-2) and TRBJ1-1; perhaps TRBD1 as D (5 bases). The V end was cut by 1 base, the J end by 5 bases, with 17 bases between. Germline V gene data show CDR1 as LGHDT and CDR2 as YNNKEL (reference sequence). The CDR3 length is 16 residues. The CDR3 region is CASSQVAGFGATEAFF. The CDR3 DNA reads TGTGCCAGCAGCCAAGTGGCCGGTTTTGGGGCAACTGAAGCTTTCTTT.

CDR3: CASSQGTGAEKLFF. The CDR3 DNA reads as TGTGCCAGCAGCCAGGGGACAGGGGCTGAAAAACTGTTTTTT. This chain uses TRBV5-4 with TRBJ1-4; 10 nucleotides align to TRBD1. This CDR3 contains 14 residues. V trimming: 4 bases; J trimming: 7 bases; junction bases outside the gene matches: 4. Germline V gene data show CDR1 as SGHNT and CDR2 as YYREEE (reference sequence). Full variable domain (missing parts from reference TRBV5-4 and TRBJ1-4): ETGVTQSPTHLIKTRGQQVTLRCSSQSGHNTVSWYQQALGQGPQFIFQYYREEENGRGNFPPRFSGLQFPNYSSELNVNALELDDSALYLCASSQGTGAEKLFFGSGTQLSVL.

The chain uses TRBV7-9 and TRBJ1-2; weak D call: TRBD1 (6 bases). The CDR3 is 16 amino acids. CDR1 and CDR2 (germline): SEHNR, FQNEAQ (reference sequence). V lost 0 bases and J 3 bases, leaving 14 bases between the germline ends. The CDR3 region has the DNA TGTGCCAGCAGCTTAGCCACTCCACAGGGCCACTATGGCTACACCTTC. This codes for CASSLATPQGHYGYTF. The full variable domain, completed using reference TRBV7-9 and TRBJ1-2, is DTGVSQNPRHKITKRGQNVTFRCDPISEHNRLYWYRQTLGQGPEFLTYFQNEAQLEKSRLLSDRFSAERPKGSFSTLEIQRTEQGDSAMYLCASSLATPQGHYGYTFGSGTRLTVV.

V usage is TRBV3-1 (or the pseudogene TRBV3-2) and J usage is TRBJ2-1; D may be TRBD2 (5 bases). From germline, CDR1 is LGHDT and CDR2 YNNKEL (reference sequence). The CDR3 has 14 residues. V lost 4 bases and J 5 bases, leaving 12 bases between the germline ends. CDR3 amino acids: CASSPLPGDNEQFF. In DNA form, the CDR3 reads TGTGCCAGCAGCCCCCTCCCCGGGGACAATGAGCAGTTCTTC.

This clone was seen just once. In the same sample, other DNA sequences code for this CDR3. The chain joins TRBV30 to TRBJ2-2; D might be TRBD1 (6 bases). CDR3 length: 13 amino acids. Germline V CDR1 and CDR2: GTSNPN, SVGIG (reference sequence). Trimming cost V 4 bases and J 4 bases, with 10 bases left between them. In DNA form, the CDR3 reads TGTGCCTGGATGGGGGCGTTCACCGGGGAGCTGTTTTTT. This codes for CAWMGAFTGELFF.